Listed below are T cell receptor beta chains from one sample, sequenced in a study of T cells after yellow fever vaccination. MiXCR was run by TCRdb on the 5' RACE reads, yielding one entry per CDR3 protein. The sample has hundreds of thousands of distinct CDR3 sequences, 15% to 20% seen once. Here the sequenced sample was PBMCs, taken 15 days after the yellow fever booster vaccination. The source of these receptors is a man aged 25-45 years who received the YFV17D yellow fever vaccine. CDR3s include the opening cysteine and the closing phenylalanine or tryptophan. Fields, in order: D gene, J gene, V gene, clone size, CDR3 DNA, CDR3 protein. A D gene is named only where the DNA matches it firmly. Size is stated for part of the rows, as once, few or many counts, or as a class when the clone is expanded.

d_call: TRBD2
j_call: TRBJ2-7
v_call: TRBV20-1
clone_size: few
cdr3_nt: TGCAGTGCTAGAGATGGGTCGCTAGCGGGCAACGAGCAGTACTTC
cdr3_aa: CSARDGSLAGNEQYF

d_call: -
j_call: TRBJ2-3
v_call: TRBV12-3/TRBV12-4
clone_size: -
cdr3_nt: TGTGCCAGCAGTTTCCTCCAGGGAGTCAGAACAGATACGCAGTATTTT
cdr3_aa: CASSFLQGVRTDTQYF

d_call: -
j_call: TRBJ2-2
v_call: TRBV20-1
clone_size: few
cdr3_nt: TGCAGTGCCCATGAGGCAGGGGTTGGTAACGGGGAGCTGTTTTTT
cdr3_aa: CSAHEAGVGNGELFF

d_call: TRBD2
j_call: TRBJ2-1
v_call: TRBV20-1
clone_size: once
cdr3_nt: TGCAGTGCTCTCGGACCAGCGGGAGGTAATGAGCAGTTCTTC
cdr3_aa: CSALGPAGGNEQFF

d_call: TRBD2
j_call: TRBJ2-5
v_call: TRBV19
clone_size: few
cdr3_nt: TGTGCCAGTAGTATTAGCGGGATCCAGTACTTC
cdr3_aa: CASSISGIQYF

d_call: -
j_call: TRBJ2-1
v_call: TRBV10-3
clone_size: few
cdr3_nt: TGTGCCATCAGTGGTCCAGGGGGGAATGAGCAGTTCTTC
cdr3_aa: CAISGPGGNEQFF

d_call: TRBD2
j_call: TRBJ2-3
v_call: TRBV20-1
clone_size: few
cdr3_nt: TGCAGTTCCGGGACTAGCGGGAGGGGTACAGATACGCAGTATTTT
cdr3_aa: CSSGTSGRGTDTQYF

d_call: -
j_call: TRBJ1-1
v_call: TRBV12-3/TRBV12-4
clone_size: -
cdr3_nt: TGTGCCAGCAGTTTTACATCCCAGAACACTGAAGCTTTCTTT
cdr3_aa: CASSFTSQNTEAFF

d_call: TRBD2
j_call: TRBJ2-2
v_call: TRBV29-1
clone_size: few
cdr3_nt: TGCAGCGTCGGGACTAGCGGGAGGGGGACCGGGGAGCTGTTTTTT
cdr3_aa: CSVGTSGRGTGELFF

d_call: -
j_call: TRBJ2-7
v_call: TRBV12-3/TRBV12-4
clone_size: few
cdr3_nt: TGTGCCAGCAGTTTTCTAGTATCCTACGAGCAGTACTTC
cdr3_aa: CASSFLVSYEQYF

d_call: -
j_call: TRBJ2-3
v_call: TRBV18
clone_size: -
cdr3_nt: TGTGCCAGCTCACGGGTCGAACTCAGCACAGATACGCAGTATTTT
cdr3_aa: CASSRVELSTDTQYF

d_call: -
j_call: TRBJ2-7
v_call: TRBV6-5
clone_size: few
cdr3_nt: TGTGCCAGCAGTTACTCTCAGACAGCCTACGAGCAGTACTTC
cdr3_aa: CASSYSQTAYEQYF

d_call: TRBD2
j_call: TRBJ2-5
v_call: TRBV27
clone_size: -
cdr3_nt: TGTGCCAGCAGTCCGCGGACTAGCGGGACGCAAGAGACCCAGTACTTC
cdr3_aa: CASSPRTSGTQETQYF

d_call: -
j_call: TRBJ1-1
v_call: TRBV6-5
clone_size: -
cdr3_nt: TGTGCCAGCAGTTATTTAAGGACATGGCCGAACACTGAAGCTTTCTTT
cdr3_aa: CASSYLRTWPNTEAFF

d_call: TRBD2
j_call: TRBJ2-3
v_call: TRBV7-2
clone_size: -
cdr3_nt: TGTGCCAGCCTCGGCTTCCCGACTAGCGCGGATACGCAGTATTTT
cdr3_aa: CASLGFPTSADTQYF

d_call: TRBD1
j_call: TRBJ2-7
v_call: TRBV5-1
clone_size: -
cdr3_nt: TGCGCCAGCAGCTTTGGACAGGGGTCGCAGAGCTCCTACGAGCAGTACTTC
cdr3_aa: CASSFGQGSQSSYEQYF

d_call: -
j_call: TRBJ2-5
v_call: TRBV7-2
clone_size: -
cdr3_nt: TGTGCCAGCAGCCTCGCGGCGTTCGAAGAGACCCAGTACTTC
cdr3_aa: CASSLAAFEETQYF

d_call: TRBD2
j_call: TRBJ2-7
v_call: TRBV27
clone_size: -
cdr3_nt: TGTGCCAGCAGTATAGCGGGAGTGAACGAGCAGTACTTC
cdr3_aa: CASSIAGVNEQYF

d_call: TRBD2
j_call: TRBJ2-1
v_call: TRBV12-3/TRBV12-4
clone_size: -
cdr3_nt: TGTGCCAGCAGTCTTAGCGGGGGCCCCTACAATGAGCAGTTCTTC
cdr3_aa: CASSLSGGPYNEQFF

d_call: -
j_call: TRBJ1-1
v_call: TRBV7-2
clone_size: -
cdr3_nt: TGTGCCAGCAGCTACCTCCGGGACATCGGAACTGAAGCTTTCTTT
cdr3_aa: CASSYLRDIGTEAFF

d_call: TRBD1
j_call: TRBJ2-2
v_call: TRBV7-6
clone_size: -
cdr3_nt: TGTGCCAGTCTTCCAGGGGGCACCGGGGAGCTGTTTTTT
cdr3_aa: CASLPGGTGELFF

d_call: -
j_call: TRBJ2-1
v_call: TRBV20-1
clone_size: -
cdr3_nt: TGCAGTGCTATCGCATACAATGAGCAGTTCTTC
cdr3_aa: CSAIAYNEQFF

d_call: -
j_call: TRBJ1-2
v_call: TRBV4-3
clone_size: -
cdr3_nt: TGCGCCAGCAGCCAAGACTTGAGCGAACAGCTCTATGGCTACACCTTC
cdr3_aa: CASSQDLSEQLYGYTF

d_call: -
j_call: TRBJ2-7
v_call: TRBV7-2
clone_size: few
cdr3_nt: TGTGCCAGCAGCTTACCTCCCGGCCCAGCGACCTCCTACGAGCAGTACTTC
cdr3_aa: CASSLPPGPATSYEQYF

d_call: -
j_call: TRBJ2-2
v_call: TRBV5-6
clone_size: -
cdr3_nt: TGTGCCAGCAGCCCCCCTGGGAGGGGGCAAACCGGGGAGCTGTTTTTT
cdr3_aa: CASSPPGRGQTGELFF

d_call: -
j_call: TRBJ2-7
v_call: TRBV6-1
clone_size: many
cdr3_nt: TGTGCCAGCAGTGAACGGGGCTACGAGCAGTACTTC
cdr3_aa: CASSERGYEQYF

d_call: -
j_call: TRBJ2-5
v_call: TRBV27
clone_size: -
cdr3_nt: TGTGCCAGCAGCCCGGCAGGGTACCAAGAGACCCAGTACTTC
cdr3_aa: CASSPAGYQETQYF